A selection of T cell receptor beta chains follows, all from one sample in a study of T cell changes during pregnancy in multiple sclerosis. The assay was immunoSEQ multiplex PCR, and TCRdb's table has in-frame clones only and misses some. The table shows around 57,000 clones, with about nine tenths occurring only once. The sample consisted of peripheral blood, taken in the third trimester of pregnancy. The receptors were gathered from a female donor in good health, enrolled as a control in a pregnancy study. CDR3s include the opening cysteine and the closing phenylalanine or tryptophan. The D gene is left open where the match is weak. Clone size, where shown, is once, few, many, or a class for clones that have expanded.

TRBD1	.	TRBJ1-1	TRBV15	CATSRDERGRRNTEAFF	TGTGCCACCAGCAGAGATGAAAGGGGGCGCCGGAACACTGAAGCTTTCTTT
.	.	TRBJ2-7	TRBV5-1	CASSLVEQGEQYF	TGCGCCAGCAGCTTGGTGGAGCAGGGCGAGCAGTACTTC
TRBD2	.	TRBJ2-5	TRBV27	CASGTGLAGVGETQYF	TGTGCCAGCGGAACGGGACTAGCGGGAGTTGGGGAGACCCAGTACTTC
.	.	TRBJ2-7	TRBV28	CASSLGGTLSYEQYF	TGTGCCAGCAGTTTGGGCGGGACCCTCTCCTACGAGCAGTACTTC
TRBD1	.	TRBJ1-4	TRBV19	CASSPGQWNNEKLFF	TGTGCCAGTAGTCCGGGACAGTGGAATAATGAAAAACTGTTTTTT
TRBD2	.	TRBJ2-7	TRBV19	CASRERGSSYEQYF	TGTGCCAGTAGAGAGCGGGGTAGCTCCTACGAGCAGTACTTC
.	.	TRBJ1-2	TRBV7-2	CASSLTTATDINYGYTF	TGTGCCAGCAGCTTAACGACAGCCACTGACATTAACTATGGCTACACCTTC
TRBD2	.	TRBJ2-1	TRBV7-6	CASSSASGGYNEQFF	TGTGCCAGCAGCTCAGCTAGCGGGGGCTACAATGAGCAGTTCTTC
.	.	TRBJ2-5	TRBV11-2	CATHTWGSQETQYF	TGTGCCACTCATACTTGGGGCAGCCAAGAGACCCAGTACTTC
.	.	TRBJ2-7	TRBV4-2	CASSQDSQAYEQYF	TGTGCCAGCAGCCAAGATTCACAGGCCTACGAGCAGTACTTC
TRBD1	few	TRBJ1-2	TRBV5-4	CASSWGQGGYTF	TGTGCCAGCAGCTGGGGACAGGGGGGCTACACCTTC
TRBD1	few	TRBJ1-2	TRBV5-6	CASSYSGTASVGYTF	TGTGCCAGCAGCTACTCCGGGACAGCAAGCGTCGGCTACACCTTC
TRBD2	.	TRBJ2-2	TRBV30	CAWSVGRAGELFF	TGTGCCTGGAGTGTTGGGAGGGCCGGGGAGCTGTTTTTT
.	.	TRBJ1-1	TRBV29-1	CSVALGANTEAFF	TGCAGCGTTGCATTAGGGGCGAACACTGAAGCTTTCTTT
TRBD1	.	TRBJ2-7	TRBV2	CASRQIGTGGIEQYF	TGTGCCAGCCGTCAAATCGGGACAGGGGGCATCGAGCAGTACTTC
TRBD1	.	TRBJ2-3	TRBV11-3	CASSGTGSTSTDTQYF	TGTGCCAGCAGCGGGACAGGTTCTACCAGCACAGATACGCAGTATTTT
TRBD1	medium-sized	TRBJ1-5	TRBV28	CASSLGQGKYQPQHF	TGTGCCAGCAGTCTGGGACAGGGGAAGTATCAGCCCCAGCATTTT
.	.	TRBJ2-3	TRBV6-5	CASSYSSGDTQYF	TGTGCCAGCAGTTACTCTAGCGGAGATACGCAGTATTTT
.	.	TRBJ2-3	TRBV18	CASSGGRPTDTQYF	TGTGCCAGCTCAGGGGGGAGACCCACAGATACGCAGTATTTT
TRBD1	.	TRBJ1-6	TRBV10-3	CAISVDRDGSPLHF	TGTGCCATCAGTGTCGACAGGGATGGTTCACCCCTCCACTTT
.	.	TRBJ2-7	TRBV5-4	CASSPQNSYEQYF	TGTGCCAGCAGCCCCCAGAATTCCTACGAGCAGTACTTC
.	.	TRBJ2-1	TRBV7-2	CASSSFQGGINEQFF	TGTGCCAGCAGCTCTTTTCAGGGCGGAATCAATGAGCAGTTCTTC
.	.	TRBJ2-5	TRBV7-9	CASSSFKRGNEGHEETQYF	TGTGCCAGCAGCTCATTCAAACGAGGTAACGAAGGCCACGAAGAGACCCAGTACTTC
.	.	TRBJ1-5	TRBV10-3	CAISESRDQPQHF	TGTGCCATCAGTGAGTCTAGAGATCAGCCCCAGCATTTT
.	.	TRBJ1-3	TRBV7-8	CASSENRVLPSGNTIYF	TGTGCCAGCAGCGAAAACAGGGTGCTACCCTCTGGAAACACCATATATTTT
.	.	TRBJ1-6	TRBV10-2	CASTGYNSPLHF	TGCGCCAGCACGGGCTATAATTCACCCCTCCACTTT
TRBD1	.	TRBJ1-3	TRBV5-1	CASSLEQGAGNTIYF	TGCGCCAGCAGCTTGGAACAGGGGGCTGGAAACACCATATATTTT
TRBD1	.	TRBJ2-7	TRBV19	CASSIEGTGSYEQYF	TGTGCCAGTAGTATAGAGGGGACAGGGTCCTACGAGCAGTACTTC
.	.	TRBJ1-1	TRBV30	CAWSRGFEAFF	TGTGCCTGGAGTCGGGGTTTTGAAGCTTTCTTT
TRBD1	.	TRBJ1-4	TRBV27	CASSPPGGQGLFF	TGTGCCAGCAGTCCCCCAGGCGGACAGGGACTGTTTTTT
.	.	TRBJ1-4	TRBV6-5	CATFTGREEKLFF	TGTGCCACCTTTACAGGGCGCGAAGAAAAACTGTTTTTT
.	.	TRBJ1-5	TRBV15	CATSRDFQAHQPQHF	TGTGCCACCAGCAGAGATTTTCAGGCACACCAGCCCCAGCATTTT
.	.	TRBJ1-1	TRBV27	CASSFLTGSATEAFF	TGTGCCAGCAGTTTCCTAACAGGCTCCGCCACTGAAGCTTTCTTT
.	once	TRBJ2-5	TRBV7-6	CASSFTGLETQYF	TGTGCCAGCAGCTTTACGGGATTAGAGACCCAGTACTTC
TRBD1	.	TRBJ1-1	TRBV4-1	CASSQSGTANTEAFF	TGCGCCAGCAGCCAGTCCGGGACAGCGAACACTGAAGCTTTCTTT
TRBD2	.	TRBJ2-3	TRBV19	CASSIGAGADTQYF	TGTGCCAGTAGTATCGGTGCGGGGGCAGATACGCAGTATTTT
.	.	TRBJ1-4	TRBV30	CAWSVGQGNEKLFF	TGTGCCTGGAGTGTAGGGCAGGGGAATGAAAAACTGTTTTTT
.	.	TRBJ2-1	TRBV7-9	CASSLVREKGDEQFF	TGTGCCAGCAGCTTAGTACGGGAGAAAGGTGATGAGCAGTTCTTC
.	.	TRBJ1-3	TRBV11-2	CASSLLVRALSSGNTIYF	TGTGCCAGCAGCTTATTAGTTCGTGCCCTGAGCTCTGGAAACACCATATATTTT
.	.	TRBJ2-3	TRBV7-9	CARAGTTDTQYF	TGTGCCAGAGCGGGGACAACAGATACGCAGTATTTT
TRBD2	.	TRBJ2-7	TRBV6-5	CASSKTSGRYEQYF	TGTGCCAGCAGTAAGACTAGCGGGAGGTACGAGCAGTACTTC
.	.	TRBJ2-7	TRBV15	CATSRDRGATNEQYF	TGTGCCACCAGCAGAGATCGGGGGGCTACTAACGAGCAGTACTTC
.	.	TRBJ2-2	TRBV7-7	CASSPQGNTGELFF	TGTGCTAGCAGTCCACAGGGTAACACCGGGGAGCTGTTTTTT
TRBD1	.	TRBJ2-1	TRBV27	CASSSPGQGFNEQFF	TGTGCCAGCAGTTCTCCGGGACAGGGATTCAATGAGCAGTTCTTC
.	.	TRBJ2-3	TRBV19	CASSIAGADTQYF	TGTGCCAGTAGTATAGCGGGAGCGGATACGCAGTATTTT
.	.	TRBJ1-1	TRBV5-1	CASSFVGGNTEAFF	TGCGCCAGCAGCTTCGTAGGGGGGAACACTGAAGCTTTCTTT
TRBD2	.	TRBJ2-5	TRBV6-4	CASSETSGGQETQYF	TGTGCCAGCAGTGAGACTAGCGGGGGGCAAGAGACCCAGTACTTC